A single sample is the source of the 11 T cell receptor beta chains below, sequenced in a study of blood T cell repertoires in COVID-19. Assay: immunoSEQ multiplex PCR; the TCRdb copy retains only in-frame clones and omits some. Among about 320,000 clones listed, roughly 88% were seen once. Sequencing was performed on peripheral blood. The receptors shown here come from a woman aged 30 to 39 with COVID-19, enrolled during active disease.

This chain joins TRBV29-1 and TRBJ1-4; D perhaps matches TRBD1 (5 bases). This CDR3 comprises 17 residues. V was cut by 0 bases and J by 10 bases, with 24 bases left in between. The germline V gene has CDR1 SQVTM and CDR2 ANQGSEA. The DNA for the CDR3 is TGCAGCGTTGAAGATAGGAGATCTGGGGCAATAAAGGGAAAACTGTTTTTT. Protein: CSVEDRRSGAIKGKLFF. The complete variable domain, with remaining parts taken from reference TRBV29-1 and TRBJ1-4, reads SAVISQKPSRDICQRGTSLTIQCQVDSQVTMMFWYRQQPGQSLTLIATANQGSEATYESGFVIDKFPISRPNLTFSTLTVSNMSPEDSSIYLCSVEDRRSGAIKGKLFFGSGTQLSVL.

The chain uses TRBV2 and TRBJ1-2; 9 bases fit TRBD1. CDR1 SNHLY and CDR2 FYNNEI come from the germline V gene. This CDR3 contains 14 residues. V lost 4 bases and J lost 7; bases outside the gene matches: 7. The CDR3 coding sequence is TGTGCCAGCAGTGGGACAGGGGCGATGGCTGGCTACACCTTC. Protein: CASSGTGAMAGYTF. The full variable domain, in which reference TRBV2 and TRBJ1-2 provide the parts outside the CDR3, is EPEVTQTPSHQVTQMGQEVILRCVPISNHLYFYWYRQILGQKVEFLVSFYNNEISEKSEIFDDQFSVERPDGSNFTLKIRSTKLEDSAMYFCASSGTGAMAGYTFGSGTRLTVV.

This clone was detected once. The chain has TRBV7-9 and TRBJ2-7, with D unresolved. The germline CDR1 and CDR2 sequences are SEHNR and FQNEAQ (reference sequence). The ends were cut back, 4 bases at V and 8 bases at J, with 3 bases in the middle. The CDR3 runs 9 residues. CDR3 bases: TGTGCCAGCAGCTCAAAGCAGTACGTC. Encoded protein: CASSSKQYV.

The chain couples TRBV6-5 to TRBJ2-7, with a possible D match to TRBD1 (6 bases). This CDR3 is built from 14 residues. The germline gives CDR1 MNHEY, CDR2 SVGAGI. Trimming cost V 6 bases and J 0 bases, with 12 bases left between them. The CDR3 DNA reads TGTGCCAGCAGAGACAGGTTTCCCTCCTACGAGCAGTACGTC. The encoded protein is CASRDRFPSYEQYV.

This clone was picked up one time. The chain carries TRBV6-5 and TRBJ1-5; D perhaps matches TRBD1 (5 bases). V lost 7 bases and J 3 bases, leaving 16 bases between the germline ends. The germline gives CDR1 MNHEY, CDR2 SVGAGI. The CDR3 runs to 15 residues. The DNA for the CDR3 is TGTGCCAGCATCGGAGGAGGGGCCTACAATCAGCCCCAGCATTTT. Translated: CASIGGGAYNQPQHF.

CDR3 DNA: TGTGCCAGCAACTCAGGGGTAGGCTATGGCTACACCTTC. Translation gives CASNSGVGYGYTF. The chain is built from TRBV5-5 and TRBJ1-2; D is perhaps TRBD1 (6 bases). Trimming took off 6 bases at V and 4 bases at J, with 13 bases between the two ends. This CDR3 has 13 amino acids. CDR1 and CDR2 (germline): SGHKS, YYEKEE (reference sequence).

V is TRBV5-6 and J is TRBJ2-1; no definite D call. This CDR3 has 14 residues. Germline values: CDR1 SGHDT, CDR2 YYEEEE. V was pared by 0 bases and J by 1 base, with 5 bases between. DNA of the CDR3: TGTGCCAGCAGCTTGGGAGTATCCTACAATGAGCAGTTCTTC. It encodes CASSLGVSYNEQFF.

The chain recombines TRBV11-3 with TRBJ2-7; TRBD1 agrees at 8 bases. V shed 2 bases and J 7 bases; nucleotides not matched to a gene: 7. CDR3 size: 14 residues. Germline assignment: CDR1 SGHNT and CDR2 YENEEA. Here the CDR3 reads CASSLNRGWREQYF. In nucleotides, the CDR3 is TGTGCCAGCAGCTTAAACAGGGGGTGGCGGGAGCAGTACTTC. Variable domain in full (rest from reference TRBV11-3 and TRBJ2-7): EAGVVQSPRYKIIEKKQPVAFWCNPISGHNTLYWYLQNLGQGPELLIRYENEEAVDDSQLPKDRFSAERLKGVDSTLKIQPAELGDSAVYLCASSLNRGWREQYFGPGTRLTVT.

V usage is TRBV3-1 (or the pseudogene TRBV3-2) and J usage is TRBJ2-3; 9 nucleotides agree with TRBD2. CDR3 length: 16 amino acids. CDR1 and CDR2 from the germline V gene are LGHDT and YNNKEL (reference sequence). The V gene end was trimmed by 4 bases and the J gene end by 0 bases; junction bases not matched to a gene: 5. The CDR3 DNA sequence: TGTGCCAGCAGCCGCGGGGGGGTAGCTAGCACAGATACGCAGTATTTT. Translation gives CASSRGGVASTDTQYF.

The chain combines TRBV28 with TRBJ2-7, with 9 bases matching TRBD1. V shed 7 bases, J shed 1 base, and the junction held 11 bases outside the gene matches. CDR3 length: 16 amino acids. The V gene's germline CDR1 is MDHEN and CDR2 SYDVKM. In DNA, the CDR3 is TGTGCCAGCACCGAAGGGGACAGGGCTGGGTCCTACGAGCAGTACGTC. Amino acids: CASTEGDRAGSYEQYV.

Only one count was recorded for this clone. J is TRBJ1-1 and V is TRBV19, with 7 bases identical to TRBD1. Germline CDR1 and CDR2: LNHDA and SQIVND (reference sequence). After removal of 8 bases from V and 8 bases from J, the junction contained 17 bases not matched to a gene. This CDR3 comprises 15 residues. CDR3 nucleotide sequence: TGTGCCAGTCAAGTACTTTTGGGGGACAGAGCAGAAGCTTTCTTT. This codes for CASQVLLGDRAEAFF.